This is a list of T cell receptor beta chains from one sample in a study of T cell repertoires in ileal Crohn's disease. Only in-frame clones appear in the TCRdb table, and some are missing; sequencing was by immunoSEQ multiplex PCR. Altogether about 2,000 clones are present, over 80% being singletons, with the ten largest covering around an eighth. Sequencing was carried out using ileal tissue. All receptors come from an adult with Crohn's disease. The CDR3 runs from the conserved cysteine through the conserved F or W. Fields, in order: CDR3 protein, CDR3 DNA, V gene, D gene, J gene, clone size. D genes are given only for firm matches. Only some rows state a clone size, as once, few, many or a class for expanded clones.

CDR3 protein: CASSAGLASYEQYF
CDR3 DNA: TGTGCCAGCAGTGCCGGACTAGCTTCGTACGAGCAGTACTTC
V gene: TRBV6-1
D gene: TRBD2
J gene: TRBJ2-7
clone size: -

CDR3 protein: CASSGGRTNSGNTIYF
CDR3 DNA: TGTGCCAGCAGCGGGGGACGGACGAACTCTGGAAACACCATATATTTT
V gene: TRBV5-6
D gene: -
J gene: TRBJ1-3
clone size: once

CDR3 protein: CASSLGAGSNQPQHF
CDR3 DNA: TGTGCCAGCAGCTTAGGCGCGGGAAGCAATCAGCCCCAGCATTTT
V gene: TRBV11-3
D gene: -
J gene: TRBJ1-5
clone size: -

CDR3 protein: CASSQPGANNSPLHF
CDR3 DNA: TGTGCCAGCAGCCAACCGGGGGCTAATAATTCACCCCTCCACTTT
V gene: TRBV4-2
D gene: -
J gene: TRBJ1-6
clone size: -

CDR3 protein: CASNSGGVSNEQFF
CDR3 DNA: TGCGCCAGCAATAGCGGGGGGGTCTCCAATGAGCAGTTCTTC
V gene: TRBV10-2
D gene: TRBD2
J gene: TRBJ2-1
clone size: -

CDR3 protein: CASSLPKVGTANEKLFF
CDR3 DNA: TGTGCCAGCAGCTTACCAAAGGTGGGGACGGCTAATGAAAAACTGTTTTTT
V gene: TRBV7-6
D gene: -
J gene: TRBJ1-4
clone size: -

CDR3 protein: CATRIRGNNEQFF
CDR3 DNA: TGTGCCACCAGAATACGGGGCAACAATGAGCAGTTCTTC
V gene: TRBV15
D gene: -
J gene: TRBJ2-1
clone size: -

CDR3 protein: CASKTANTEAFF
CDR3 DNA: TGTGCCAGCAAGACGGCGAACACTGAAGCTTTCTTT
V gene: TRBV13
D gene: -
J gene: TRBJ1-1
clone size: -

CDR3 protein: CATYKGTNYGYTF
CDR3 DNA: TGTGCCACCTATAAAGGGACTAACTATGGCTACACCTTC
V gene: TRBV6-1
D gene: -
J gene: TRBJ1-2
clone size: -

CDR3 protein: CASSEDAETGWEFF
CDR3 DNA: TGTGCCAGCAGTGAAGACGCAGAGACAGGGTGGGAGTTCTTC
V gene: TRBV6-1
D gene: TRBD1
J gene: TRBJ2-1
clone size: -